This record covers a single T cell receptor (beta chain). This clone's antigen is unknown. Base-call qualities are not available, and no considerably larger clone is one nucleotide away. This entry belongs to a study of blood T cell repertoires in COVID-19 (dated by TCRdb to between 2020 and 2021). The study in broad terms: The collaborator samples originated in the United States, Italy and Spain and spanned the acute and convalescent phases of COVID-19. The repertoires were made available in a free public database intended to serve as a resource for research on the immune response to SARS-CoV-2. The prospective study material was composed of cDNA or gDNA derived from T cells, B-cell-depleted T cells, or PBMCs. The samples were drawn from two sources: the first 160 participants of the ongoing ImmuneRACE study, and 1,000 to 1,500 subjects contributed by 6 global collaborators. Subjects who had been exposed to COVID-19, were actively infected with it, or had recovered from it provided the deeply sampled blood TCRbeta repertoires that made up the dataset. Where available, HLA class I and class II types were obtained from metadata supplied by the sample provider rather than from assay-based typing. The sample metadata nearly always contained a de-identified subject ID, COVID-19 status, age in years and sex. The paper's findings and limits, for the study overall: How much clinical and demographic metadata was included differed by source and by participant, and the metadata was provided uncurated.

Collaborating institutions collected whole blood in K2EDTA tubes following their own protocols. For TCRbeta analysis, collaborators shipped samples as frozen whole blood, isolated PBMCs, or DNA extracted from either of those sample types. TCRbeta CDR3 regions were amplified from genomic DNA using the immunoSEQ Assay, a bias-controlled multiplex PCR. Turning to the authors' computational methods: The number of nucleated cells in each sample was estimated from the amplification of reference gene primers within the assay. To quantify the absolute abundance of each unique TCRbeta CDR3 rearrangement, sequence reads were collapsed and filtered. For each sample, productive Simpson clonality was calculated as the square root of Simpson's diversity index over productive rearrangements. Imported from immuneACCESS, the table was reduced by TCRdb to in-frame sequences with V and J called. These copies leave out some clones; in studies compared against another copy, an unresolved V gene accounts for under half, and the cause of the remainder is not known. V and J calls and clone size follow that table, whereas D and trimming were derived from the DNA. Here the sample has about 230,000 clones; roughly 83% occur a single time. The biggest ten clones account for 25% to 35% of the sample.

Germline trimming amounts to 3 bases on V and 7 bases on J, with 6 as the count of junction bases outside the gene matches. Taken from cysteine to phenylalanine, the CDR3 has 15 residues. The CDR3 DNA has 45 bases and is translated from base 1. The germline V gene (reference sequence) gives CDR1 as SEHNR and CDR2 as FQNEAQ. The sample consisted of peripheral blood. The source is a man aged 35 to 55 with acute or convalescent COVID-19. Recombination joined TRBV7-9 with TRBJ2-1; TRBD2 lines up with 10 middle nucleotides. The CDR3 reads as follows: CASSFLAGARNEQFF. The bases are TGTGCCAGCAGCTTCCTAGCGGGAGCTAGGAATGAGCAGTTCTTC. This CDR3, with the reference TRBV7-9 and TRBJ2-1 proteins standing in past its ends, gives the full variable domain DTGVSQNPRHKITKRGQNVTFRCDPISEHNRLYWYRQTLGQGPEFLTYFQNEAQLEKSRLLSDRFSAERPKGSFSTLEIQRTEQGDSAMYLCASSFLAGARNEQFFGPGTRLTVL.